These T cell receptor beta chains were read from a single sample in a study of OX40 agonist ivuxolimab in advanced cancers. Generated by immunoSEQ multiplex PCR, the TCRdb table keeps only in-frame clones and is missing some. Among almost 80,000 clones listed, more than 75% were seen once. The input for sequencing was CD4+ or CD8+ T cells sorted from blood, taken in a trial of the OX40 agonist ivuxolimab. The receptor set was obtained from an adult with an advanced solid tumor such as melanoma, head and neck, liver or kidney cancer. CDR3s include the opening cysteine and the closing phenylalanine or tryptophan. A D gene is named only where the DNA matches it firmly. Rows may omit the clone size; those that give it use once, few, many or a size class.

>TRBJ1-6|-|-|TRBV28|15
TGTGCCAGCAGTTTTTCGTCGGCGTATAATTCACCCCTCCACTTT
CASSFSSAYNSPLHF
>TRBJ2-3|-|-|TRBV7-9|15
TGTGCCAGCAGCTTAGGGCTAGCTGTCACAGATACGCAGTATTTT
CASSLGLAVTDTQYF
>TRBJ1-1|-|-|TRBV12-2|16
TGTGCAAGTCGCTTAGGGGGCCAGGACTTAAACACTGAAGCTTTCTTT
CASRLGGQDLNTEAFF
>TRBJ2-1|-|-|TRBV19|15
TGTGCCAGTAGTATAGGTGGGAGATACTACAATGAGCAGTTCTTC
CASSIGGRYYNEQFF
>TRBJ2-2|-|-|TRBV21-1|19
TGTGCCAGCAGCAACCCTCCCCCGGGACCTAAGGTAGGCACCGGGGAGCTGTTTTTT
CASSNPPPGPKVGTGELFF
>TRBJ2-3|-|TRBD2|TRBV18|18
TGTGCCAGCTCACCACCGATGGCTAGCGGGAGTAGAACAGATACGCAGTATTTT
CASSPPMASGSRTDTQYF
>TRBJ2-7|-|TRBD2|TRBV5-1|16
TGCGCCAGCAGCTTGGTTCGCGGGAGGGCGCGACACGAGCAGTACTTC
CASSLVRGRARHEQYF
>TRBJ2-5|-|-|TRBV5-1|13
TGCGCCCCCCGGAGGGTACCCCAAGAGACCCAGTACTTC
CAPRRVPQETQYF
>TRBJ2-2|-|TRBD2|TRBV7-8|15
TGTGCCAGCAATCCTAGCGGGATAAACACCGGGGAGCTGTTTTTT
CASNPSGINTGELFF
>TRBJ2-7|-|-|TRBV4-1|14
TGCGCCAGCAGCCAAGTGGGCACCTCCTACGAGCAGTACTTC
CASSQVGTSYEQYF
>TRBJ2-5|few|-|TRBV25-1|12
TGTGCCAGCAACGACGGGGGAAAGACCCAGTACTTC
CASNDGGKTQYF
>TRBJ1-2|once|-|TRBV19|15
TGTGCCACAGGATACCAGAATAGGGACATCTATGGCTACACCTTC
CATGYQNRDIYGYTF
>TRBJ1-1|-|TRBD1|TRBV10-3|15
TGTGCCATCAGCACGGGACAGTGGGGGAACACTGAAGCTTTCTTT
CAISTGQWGNTEAFF
>TRBJ1-5|-|TRBD1|TRBV19|16
TGTGCCACCGGGTCCGGGACAGGGGGTTTGAATCAGCCCCAGCATTTT
CATGSGTGGLNQPQHF
>TRBJ2-2|once|-|TRBV11-2|14
TGTGCCAGCAGCTTAGGGACCAACACCGGGGAGCTGTTTTTT
CASSLGTNTGELFF
>TRBJ1-5|-|TRBD1|TRBV11-2|19
TGTGCCAGCAGCTTAGAAAGGACAGGGGGCGGGTATAGCAATCAGCCCCAGCATTTT
CASSLERTGGGYSNQPQHF
>TRBJ2-3|-|-|TRBV29-1|13
TGCAGCGTGACGGTACGGGGATCAGATACGCAGTATTTT
CSVTVRGSDTQYF
>TRBJ1-1|-|-|TRBV18|13
TGTGCCAGCTCGCGCCACAGGGACACTGAAGCTTTCTTT
CASSRHRDTEAFF
>TRBJ2-3|-|-|TRBV5-1|14
TGCGCCAGCAGCCCAGATCGTAGCACAGATACGCAGTATTTT
CASSPDRSTDTQYF
>TRBJ2-5|-|TRBD1|TRBV5-1|13
TGCGCCAGCAGGACAGGGGTTGTTGAGACCCAGTACTTC
CASRTGVVETQYF
>TRBJ1-2|-|TRBD1|TRBV6-6|16
TGTGCCAGCAGTCCCACCCGACAGGGGTCGTTCTATGGCTACACCTTC
CASSPTRQGSFYGYTF
>TRBJ2-7|-|TRBD2|TRBV19|15
TGTGCCTGCAGCCGGACTAGCGGGGGATCCTACGAGCAGTACTTC
CACSRTSGGSYEQYF
>TRBJ2-1|-|TRBD2|TRBV4-1|16
TGCGCCAGCAGCCAAGTTGGGAGGGGAAAGTACAATGAGCAGTTCTTC
CASSQVGRGKYNEQFF
>TRBJ2-1|-|TRBD1|TRBV2|14
TGTGCCAGCAGCTCGGACAGGGCATCCAATGAGCAGTTCTTC
CASSSDRASNEQFF
>TRBJ2-7|-|-|TRBV21-1|16
TGTGCCAGCAGCAAAGAGTCCGTCTCGAGCCTCTACGAGCAGTACTTC
CASSKESVSSLYEQYF
>TRBJ2-7|-|-|TRBV7-1|15
TGTGCCAGCAGCTTTCTGGGCGGGGACCCCTACGAGCAGTACTTC
CASSFLGGDPYEQYF
>TRBJ2-7|-|-|TRBV28|14
TGTGCCAGCAGCCCAGGAAGCCGAACTTACCAGCAGTACTTC
CASSPGSRTYQQYF
>TRBJ2-7|-|-|TRBV11-2|16
TGTGCCAGCAGCCAAGTTGCGGGGACTGGCGCCTACGAGCAGTACTTC
CASSQVAGTGAYEQYF
>TRBJ2-3|-|-|TRBV9|15
TGTGCCAGCAGCGTAGGCCTAGCGCGCACAGATACGCAGTATTTT
CASSVGLARTDTQYF
>TRBJ2-1|-|TRBD2|TRBV11-3|16
TGTGCCAGCAGCTTAGATCTTGGGGGGGGGTACAATGAGCAGTTCTTC
CASSLDLGGGYNEQFF
>TRBJ2-1|-|TRBD2|TRBV28|15
TGTGCCAGCAGTCGGAGCGGGAGGGGTTACAATGAGCAGTTCTTC
CASSRSGRGYNEQFF
>TRBJ2-1|-|TRBD1|TRBV2|13
TGTGCCAGCAGGGTGACAGGGTTCAATGAGCAGTTCTTC
CASRVTGFNEQFF
>TRBJ2-2|-|TRBD2|TRBV19|16
TGTGCCAGTAGTATTGTGGCGGGAGCGGCCACCGGGGAGCTGTTTTTT
CASSIVAGAATGELFF
>TRBJ1-2|-|-|TRBV2|16
TGTGCCAGCAGTGGGGGGGCGGGCAGGGAGAGCTATGGCTACACCTTC
CASSGGAGRESYGYTF
>TRBJ2-1|-|TRBD2|TRBV6-6|12
TGTGCCAGCGAGGGGACTAGCTATGAGCAGTTCTTC
CASEGTSYEQFF
>TRBJ2-6|-|-|TRBV9|20
TGTGCCAGCAGCGTAGCTGGTCAGGGAGGACCCGCCTCTGGGGCCAACGTCCTGACTTTC
CASSVAGQGGPASGANVLTF
>TRBJ2-2|few|TRBD2|TRBV28|15
TGTGCCAGCAGCAACAGCGGGAGAGGAATCGGGGAGCTGTTTTTT
CASSNSGRGIGELFF
>TRBJ1-1|-|-|TRBV9|14
TGTGCCAGCAGCGTAGGTGAGGGGAACACTGAAGCTTTCTTT
CASSVGEGNTEAFF
>TRBJ2-1|-|TRBD2|TRBV7-9|15
TGTGCCAGCAGCCTCGGACTAGCGGGAGAACATGAGCAGTTCTTC
CASSLGLAGEHEQFF
>TRBJ2-1|once|-|TRBV6-1|15
TGTGCCAGCAGTTTGCAGGGTAGTTCCTACAATGAGCAGTTCTTC
CASSLQGSSYNEQFF
>TRBJ1-4|-|TRBD1|TRBV7-2|14
TGTGCCAGCAGCCGTTGGGGGACAGGTGGCAAACTGTTTTTT
CASSRWGTGGKLFF
>TRBJ2-1|-|-|TRBV18|16
TGTGCCAGCTCACCGGATATTTGGGGGGCTTACAATGAGCAGTTCTTC
CASSPDIWGAYNEQFF
>TRBJ2-1|-|-|TRBV9|15
TGTGCCAGCAGCGTAGCTACGGCCCTACGACATGAGCAGTTCTTC
CASSVATALRHEQFF
>TRBJ1-5|once|-|TRBV19|12
TGTGCCAGTAGTATATCCATCCAGCCCCAGCATTTT
CASSISIQPQHF
>TRBJ2-5|few|-|TRBV4-1|14
TGCGCCAGCAGCCATCGCGGTCCTCAAGAGACCCAGTACTTC
CASSHRGPQETQYF
>TRBJ2-3|-|TRBD1|TRBV5-1|15
TGCGCCAGCAGCCCCGGGACAGGGAGCACAGATACGCAGTATTTT
CASSPGTGSTDTQYF
>TRBJ2-7|-|TRBD2|TRBV18|16
TGTGCCAGCTCACCACCGAGCCTAGCGGGAGCTGGGGAGCAGTACTTC
CASSPPSLAGAGEQYF
>TRBJ2-5|-|TRBD1|TRBV6-1|14
TGTGCCAGCAGTCCCGGGACAGGGAGAGAGACCCAGTACTTC
CASSPGTGRETQYF
>TRBJ2-3|once|-|TRBV12-5|16
TGTGCTAGTGGTTTGGTACTCGGAGGCGGGACAGATACGCAGTATTTT
CASGLVLGGGTDTQYF
>TRBJ1-6|-|-|TRBV4-1|14
TGCGCCAGCAGCCAAGTACCCCCCACAGGGCCCCTCCACTTT
CASSQVPPTGPLHF
>TRBJ1-5|-|-|TRBV19|15
TGTGCCAGTAATCGGGCGGGGAATAGCAATCAGCCCCAGCATTTT
CASNRAGNSNQPQHF
>TRBJ2-5|-|-|TRBV7-9|16
TGTGCCAGCAGCCGACGCGACCGGACCCTCCAAGAGACCCAGTACTTC
CASSRRDRTLQETQYF
>TRBJ2-7|-|TRBD1|TRBV27|15
TGTGCCAGCAGTTCGTCTGGACAGGTGTCCTACGAGCAGTACTTC
CASSSSGQVSYEQYF
>TRBJ2-3|-|TRBD2|TRBV13|15
TGTGCCAGCAGCCCTAGCGGGAGAGGGTCAGATACGCAGTATTTT
CASSPSGRGSDTQYF
>TRBJ2-2|-|TRBD2|TRBV18|15
TGTGCCAGCTCACTGCTAGCGGGAGAGGTCGGGGAGCTGTTTTTT
CASSLLAGEVGELFF
>TRBJ1-6|-|-|TRBV27|12
TGTGCCAGCAGTTTAAATGGGGCACCCCTCCACTTT
CASSLNGAPLHF
>TRBJ2-7|-|-|TRBV5-1|15
TGCGCCAGCAGCTTTGGGGGTAGGAGCTCCTACGAGCAGTACTTC
CASSFGGRSSYEQYF
>TRBJ2-7|-|TRBD1|TRBV6-1|13
TGTGCCAGCAGGGAAACAGGGGGCTCCGAGCAGTACTTC
CASRETGGSEQYF
>TRBJ2-1|-|-|TRBV20-1|11
TGCAGTGCCCAGTGGGGACCTGAGCAGTTCTTC
CSAQWGPEQFF